This T cell receptor beta chain is drawn from a study of Ad26.COV2.S vaccination and SARS-CoV-2 variants. Study-wide background: By the intramuscular route, Ad26.COV2.S was given once, or twice 56 days apart.

The CDR3 has 14 amino acids. Germline values: CDR1 MNHEY, CDR2 SVGAGI. Trimming cost V 0 bases and J 9 bases; bases outside gene matches: 2. The treatment is: 15 to 20 received Ad26.COV2.S at low or high dose, single or two shots; about 5 received placebo; per-sample allocation not given. Each sample was drawn 63 days after the first injection (of vaccine or placebo). In the case of this clone: Its antigen is as yet unknown.

Overall study findings and caveats: Substantial post-vaccination breadth of spike-specific CD8+ and CD4+ T cell responses was reported.

This table comes from immunoSEQ multiplex PCR, and its TCRdb copy is limited to in-frame clones, with some not included. The data hold around 320,000 clones, with 86% observed a single time. The receptor's source is a person between 18 and 60 years old who received the Ad26.COV2.S COVID-19 vaccine or a placebo. The chain uses TRBV6-5 and TRBJ1-6; 7 positions agree with TRBD1. Here the sequenced sample was peripheral blood, taken in a trial of Ad26.COV2.S vaccine versus placebo. CDR3 in DNA: TGTGCCAGCAGTTACTCGCGACAGGGTTCACCCCTCCACTTT. Protein product: CASSYSRQGSPLHF.